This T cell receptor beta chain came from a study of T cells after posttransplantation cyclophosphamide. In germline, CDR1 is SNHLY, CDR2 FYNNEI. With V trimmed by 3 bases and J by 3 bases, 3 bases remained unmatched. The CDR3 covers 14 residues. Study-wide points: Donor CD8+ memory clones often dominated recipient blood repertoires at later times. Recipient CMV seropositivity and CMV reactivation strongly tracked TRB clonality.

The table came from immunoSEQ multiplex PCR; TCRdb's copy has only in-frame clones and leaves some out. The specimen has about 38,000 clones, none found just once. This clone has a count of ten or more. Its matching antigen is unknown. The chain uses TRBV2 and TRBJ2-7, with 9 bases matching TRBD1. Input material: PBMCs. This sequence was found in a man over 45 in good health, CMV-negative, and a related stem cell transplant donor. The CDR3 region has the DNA TGTGCCAGCAGTGAGGGGACAGGGTACTACGAGCAGTACTTC. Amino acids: CASSEGTGYYEQYF.